The rows below give T cell receptor beta chains drawn from one sample of a study of T cells expressing NK-cell markers. TCRdb re-called the 5' RACE reads; one entry per CDR3 protein, DNA not given. The repertoire table contains roughly 180,000 distinct CDR3 sequences. Sequences were obtained from blood T cells: a sorted CD56 or NKG2C T cell subset, CD4+ or CD8+ T cells, or bulk PBMC T cells (not recorded which). The receptors were sampled from a woman aged 18 to 75 in good health. Each CDR3 is given with its conserved first and last residue.

v_call: TRBV11-2
cdr3_length: 14
j_call: TRBJ2-7
cdr3_aa: CASSFFGTTYEQYF

v_call: TRBV7-8
cdr3_length: 14
j_call: TRBJ1-5
cdr3_aa: CASSQRQGLQPQHF

v_call: TRBV7-6
cdr3_length: 14
j_call: TRBJ2-2
cdr3_aa: CASSSRELDGELFF

v_call: TRBV12-3/TRBV12-4
cdr3_length: 14
j_call: TRBJ2-3
cdr3_aa: CASEGQASTDTQYF

v_call: TRBV5-1
cdr3_length: 13
j_call: TRBJ2-7
cdr3_aa: CASSSGQGYEQYF

v_call: TRBV12-3/TRBV12-4
cdr3_length: 12
j_call: TRBJ1-3
cdr3_aa: CASSYRGNTIYF

v_call: TRBV4-1
cdr3_length: 12
j_call: TRBJ1-2
cdr3_aa: CASSQVRNGYTF

v_call: TRBV20-1
cdr3_length: 14
j_call: TRBJ2-7
cdr3_aa: CSASGRGNSYEQYF

v_call: TRBV6-1
cdr3_length: 13
j_call: TRBJ1-2
cdr3_aa: CASSETRVDGYTF

v_call: TRBV3-1
cdr3_length: 15
j_call: TRBJ2-7
cdr3_aa: CASRPGQGVSYEQYF

v_call: TRBV24-1
cdr3_length: 13
j_call: TRBJ2-3
cdr3_aa: CATSDLTSGRQYF

v_call: TRBV3-1
cdr3_length: 17
j_call: TRBJ2-1
cdr3_aa: CASSQGPGGSFVGEQFF

v_call: TRBV6-1
cdr3_length: 16
j_call: TRBJ2-1
cdr3_aa: CASSLSTGGVYNEQFF

v_call: TRBV5-1
cdr3_length: 15
j_call: TRBJ1-2
cdr3_aa: CASSLDSSRRYGYTF

v_call: TRBV20-1
cdr3_length: 20
j_call: TRBJ2-1
cdr3_aa: CSARVHPGGASGGAYNEQFF

v_call: TRBV18
cdr3_length: 15
j_call: TRBJ2-1
cdr3_aa: CASSRSGTAVNEQFF

v_call: TRBV12-3/TRBV12-4
cdr3_length: 13
j_call: TRBJ2-3
cdr3_aa: CASSSQSTDTQYF

v_call: TRBV7-9
cdr3_length: 14
j_call: TRBJ2-1
cdr3_aa: CASILGLGGNEQFF

v_call: TRBV12-3/TRBV12-4
cdr3_length: 16
j_call: TRBJ2-1
cdr3_aa: CASSLWSGGGYNEQFF

v_call: TRBV7-3
cdr3_length: 16
j_call: TRBJ2-5
cdr3_aa: CASSLGLAAPLETQYF

v_call: TRBV5-8
cdr3_length: 16
j_call: TRBJ2-2
cdr3_aa: CASSLTLTSGTGELFF

v_call: TRBV7-8
cdr3_length: 16
j_call: TRBJ2-5
cdr3_aa: CASSSGQGSFRETQYF

v_call: TRBV28
cdr3_length: 15
j_call: TRBJ1-5
cdr3_aa: CASSLPGISNQPQHF

v_call: TRBV18
cdr3_length: 22
j_call: TRBJ2-2
cdr3_aa: CASSSTLPGQYVAGESTGELFF

v_call: TRBV5-8
cdr3_length: 14
j_call: TRBJ1-2
cdr3_aa: CASRPRSGSGRYTF

v_call: TRBV29-1
cdr3_length: 13
j_call: TRBJ2-1
cdr3_aa: CSVGEVDYNEQFF

v_call: TRBV20-1
cdr3_length: 14
j_call: TRBJ2-1
cdr3_aa: CSARDAPTRNEQFF

v_call: TRBV5-1
cdr3_length: 15
j_call: TRBJ2-5
cdr3_aa: CASSLTQTGGETQYF

v_call: TRBV20-1
cdr3_length: 12
j_call: TRBJ1-2
cdr3_aa: CSLKTGLYGYTF

v_call: TRBV5-1
cdr3_length: 14
j_call: TRBJ2-7
cdr3_aa: CASSYPSIDYEQYF

v_call: TRBV28
cdr3_length: 13
j_call: TRBJ1-1
cdr3_aa: CASRVEVNTEAFF

v_call: TRBV7-4
cdr3_length: 15
j_call: TRBJ1-4
cdr3_aa: CASSLSTGGREKLFF

v_call: TRBV12-3/TRBV12-4
cdr3_length: 11
j_call: TRBJ2-3
cdr3_aa: CDSIWSDTQYF

v_call: TRBV3-1
cdr3_length: 14
j_call: TRBJ1-1
cdr3_aa: CASSQPGTRDEAFF

v_call: TRBV6-5
cdr3_length: 14
j_call: TRBJ1-1
cdr3_aa: CASSYWTGDTEAFF

v_call: TRBV15
cdr3_length: 13
j_call: TRBJ1-1
cdr3_aa: CATSRAPITEAFF

v_call: TRBV4-1
cdr3_length: 15
j_call: TRBJ2-3
cdr3_aa: CASSLTGKSTDTQYF

v_call: TRBV7-2
cdr3_length: 16
j_call: TRBJ1-5
cdr3_aa: CASSLELSFSNQPQHF

v_call: TRBV4-2
cdr3_length: 15
j_call: TRBJ1-6
cdr3_aa: CASSQQGPYNSPLHF

v_call: TRBV7-2
cdr3_length: 16
j_call: TRBJ2-7
cdr3_aa: CASSLVPSGYSYEQYF

v_call: TRBV20-1
cdr3_length: 13
j_call: TRBJ2-3
cdr3_aa: CSAALDHLGTQYF

v_call: TRBV4-1
cdr3_length: 14
j_call: TRBJ2-1
cdr3_aa: CASSQPRLDNEQFF

v_call: TRBV6-1
cdr3_length: 14
j_call: TRBJ2-5
cdr3_aa: CASSGQGRQETQYF

v_call: TRBV9
cdr3_length: 15
j_call: TRBJ1-5
cdr3_aa: CASSPSPSSRQPQHF

v_call: TRBV2
cdr3_length: 14
j_call: TRBJ2-5
cdr3_aa: CASSVGPTRETQYF

v_call: TRBV2
cdr3_length: 15
j_call: TRBJ2-7
cdr3_aa: CASSEPDRADNEQYF

v_call: TRBV28
cdr3_length: 15
j_call: TRBJ2-7
cdr3_aa: CASSPLGRENGEQYF

v_call: TRBV12-3/TRBV12-4
cdr3_length: 15
j_call: TRBJ1-2
cdr3_aa: CASSLRGYFNYGYTF

v_call: TRBV2
cdr3_length: 15
j_call: TRBJ2-3
cdr3_aa: CASRILPTGAWTQYF

v_call: TRBV7-8
cdr3_length: 16
j_call: TRBJ2-5
cdr3_aa: CASSLGGPGLAETQYF

v_call: TRBV3-1
cdr3_length: 17
j_call: TRBJ2-1
cdr3_aa: CASSQMRSGGSYNEQFF

v_call: TRBV7-9
cdr3_length: 15
j_call: TRBJ2-7
cdr3_aa: CASRVGAPEVHEQYF

v_call: TRBV7-2
cdr3_length: 15
j_call: TRBJ2-7
cdr3_aa: CASSSYGAAIREQYF